This T cell receptor (beta chain) stems from a study of cytomegalovirus exposure and HLA in healthy donors. Primers: 60 Vbeta forward and 13 Jbeta reverse. Authors' processing steps: A later analysis counted 80 million or so unique TCR beta chains, 10 million to 12 million shared. The protocol was immunoSEQ multiplex PCR, while the TCRdb copy is restricted to in-frame clones and leaves out a portion. The D gene and trimming were derived from the DNA, and the V and J assignments and clone size from that table. This table holds about 120,000 clones, 79% found once. This clonotype was obtained from a man aged 30 to 45 in good health and CMV-seropositive. Sequenced material: PBMCs.

DNA for the CDR3: TGTGCCAGCACCCCAGGGGGGAATGGCTACACCTTC. As protein: CASTPGGNGYTF. The chain uses TRBV6-5 and TRBJ1-2; 7 positions agree with TRBD1. CDR1 MNHEY and CDR2 SVGAGI come from the germline V gene. J gave up 6 bases and V 7 bases, and 5 bases lay outside the gene matches. The CDR3 is 12 residues long.